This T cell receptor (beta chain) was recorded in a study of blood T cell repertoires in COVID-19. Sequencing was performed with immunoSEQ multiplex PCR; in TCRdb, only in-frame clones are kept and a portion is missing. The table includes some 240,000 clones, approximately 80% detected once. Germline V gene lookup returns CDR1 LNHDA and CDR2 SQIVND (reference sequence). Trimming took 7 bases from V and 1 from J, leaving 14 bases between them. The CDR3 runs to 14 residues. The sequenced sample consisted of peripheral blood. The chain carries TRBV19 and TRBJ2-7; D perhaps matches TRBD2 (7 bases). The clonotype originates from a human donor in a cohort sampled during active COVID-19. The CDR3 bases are TGTGCCAGTAAAACCCGGGGGGCTTCCTACGAGCAGTACTTC. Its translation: CASKTRGASYEQYF.